One T cell receptor beta chain is described in this entry. Its antigen remains unknown. This sample is part of a study of CXCR3-negative and CXCR3-positive naive CD8 T cells. General observations from the study: Naive cells that were CXCR3-positive had more hydrophobic TRB CDR3s (compared with CXCR3-negative naive cells).

The germline V gene has CDR1 LGHNA and CDR2 YNFKEQ. The CDR3 is 15 amino acids. Triplicates of over 250,000 cells were sorted from each CD8+ T cell subset. The libraries of TRB cDNA were constructed through 5' RACE using UMI labels. TCRdb reprocessed the 5' RACE reads, with one entry per CDR3 protein and no DNA. The sample's table shows about 90,000 distinct CDR3 sequences. The sequenced sample consisted of naive CXCR3+ CD8+ T cells from blood. Indicated subset: CD45RO-CCR7+CD27+CD95- naive CD8+ T cells expressing CXCR3 (TNR3+). The V and J genes are TRBV4-2 and TRBJ1-2; TCRdb lists TRBD1, though no DNA is available to test this call. The TCR was taken from a human donor in good health. Some clones in this sample may be carry-over from other donors' samples. The CDR3 reads CASTPGAGENYGYTF.